This passage covers 10 T cell receptor delta chains from one sample sequenced in a study of gamma-delta chains in newborns, infants, children. TCRdb reapplied CATT to the reads. Of roughly 3,100 delta-chain clones in the sample, about 0.3% are singletons; the top ten hold 10% to 15%. Sequencing was done on a sample of blood. The receptors originated from a child who was a newborn, infant or young child, either healthy, febrile or measles-vaccinated (not recorded which).

Turning to this clone: This DNA's translation and the protein TCRdb lists, from a much larger clone, do not match at residue 9, likely due to a read error; the protein shown is translated from the DNA. V is TRDV2 and J is TRDJ2, with 7 bases fitting TRDD3. The germline V gene encodes CDR1 GEAIGNYY and CDR2 EKD. The length of the CDR3 is 18 residues. J was trimmed by 0 bases and V by 0 bases; bases with no gene match: 9. The CDR3 DNA follows: TGTGCCTGTGACACCGTACTGGGGAGCCTAGCTTTGACAGCACAACTCTTCTTT. Its translation: CACDTVLGSLALTAQLFF.

In this sample, this clone turned up a few times. A read error likely explains why the TCRdb protein, taken from a much larger clone, differs from this DNA's translation at residue 6; the protein shown is translated from the DNA. The rearrangement joins TRDV2 to TRDJ3; D is uncertain. The germline CDR1 and CDR2 sequences are GEAIGNYY and EKD. CDR3 size: 16 residues. The V end was cut by 3 bases, the J end by 3 bases, with 11 bases between. The CDR3 nucleotides read TGTGCCTGTGACCCGGTACACGGCTGGGACACCCGACAGATGTTTTTC. Residues: CACDPVHGWDTRQMFF.

Comments on this clone: This likely came from a read error, as a far larger clone is one base away. The same CDR3 arises from other DNA sequences in this sample as well. This chain links TRDV2 with TRDJ3, with D unclear. The germline gives CDR1 GEAIGNYY, CDR2 EKD. CDR3 length: 18 amino acids. The ends were cut back, 0 bases at V and 0 bases at J, with 11 bases in the middle. Here the CDR3 reads CACDTVGGSSWDTRQMFF. The CDR3 DNA reads TGTGCCTGTGACACCGTGGGAGGAAGCTCCTGGGACACCCGACAGATGTTTTTC.

This clone was found a few times. A far larger clone is one base from this, pointing to a likely read error. The J gene is TRDJ3, the V gene TRDV2; TRDD3 agrees at 13 bases. Per germline, CDR1 GEAIGNYY and CDR2 EKD. The length of the CDR3 is 22 residues. The DNA of the CDR3 is TGTGCCTGTGACACGCCCTACTGGGGGATACGATCTAGCTCCTGGGACGCCCGACAGATGTTTTTC. Protein product: CACDTPYWGIRSSSWDARQMFF.

This clone was seen a handful of times. A far more abundant clone sits one base away, making this likely a read error. The same CDR3 arises from other DNA sequences in this sample as well. J is TRDJ1 and V is TRDV2; TRDD3 aligns across 8 bases. The germline CDR1 and CDR2 sequences are GEAIGNYY and EKD. The CDR3 loop spans 13 amino acids. The V segment lost 3 bases and the J segment 8 bases; nucleotides outside the gene matches: 7. CDR3 in DNA: TGTGCCTGTGACCCACTGGGGGCTGACAAACTCATCTTT. Translation: CACDPLGADKLIF.

On this clone itself: This sequence is one base from a far larger clone and is likely a read error. V and J are TRDV2 and TRDJ3; 8 bases agree with TRDD3. Germline CDR1 is GEAIGNYY and CDR2 is EKD. This CDR3 has 21 amino acids. V lost 5 bases to trimming and J lost 0 bases; unmatched junction nucleotides: 17. The DNA for the CDR3 is TGTGCCTGTGCACCCCTACTGGGGGCCCGAACCAGCTCCTGGGACACCCGACAGATGTTTTTC. It codes for CACAPLLGARTSSWDTRQMFF.

Concerning this clone itself: A much larger clonotype is one base distant, so this may be a read error. This sample includes further DNA sequences coding for the same CDR3. The V gene is TRDV2, the J gene TRDJ3; the D gene is possibly TRDD3 (5 bases). Germline-derived CDR1 and CDR2 are GEAIGNYY and EKD. The length of the CDR3 is 19 residues. For the CDR3, the DNA is TGTGCCTGCGACACCCTCACCGGGGGGTACTCCTGGGACACCCGACAGATGTTTTTC. Translation gives CACDTLTGGYSWDTRQMFF.

For this clone: It is likely a read error: a sequence one base away is far more abundant. The identical CDR3 is also encoded by other nucleotide sequences in the sample. The V and J genes are TRDV2 and TRDJ3, with 8 bases aligning to TRDD3. The V segment lost 0 bases and the J segment 2 bases; nucleotides outside the gene matches: 11. Germline lookup yields CDR1 GEAIGNYY and CDR2 EKD. This CDR3 is 20 amino acids long. The CDR3 DNA is TGTGCCTGTGACACCGTATTAAGGGGATACAACACCTGGGACACCCGACAGATGTTTTTC. Amino acid sequence: CACDTVLRGYNTWDTRQMFF.

This clone was found a few times. TCRdb pairs this DNA with a much larger clone's protein that differs at residue 15, likely a read error; the protein shown was translated from the DNA. The rearrangement links TRDV2 to TRDJ3; the match to TRDD3 covers 10 bases. The CDR3 consists of 20 residues. Per the germline V gene, CDR1 is GEAIGNYY and CDR2 is EKD. The CDR3 loop is CACDARWGIPGSWDIRQMFF. The CDR3 DNA sequence: TGTGCCTGTGACGCACGATGGGGGATACCAGGCTCCTGGGACATCCGACAGATGTTTTTC.

There are a few counts of this clone. A far larger clone is off by one base, so a read error is likely. Distinct nucleotide sequences in the sample also encode this CDR3. The chain recombines TRDV2 with TRDJ2; 13 bases fit TRDD3. This CDR3 has 19 amino acids. J lost 2 bases, V lost 3 bases, and 11 bases had no gene match. Germline-derived CDR1 and CDR2 are GEAIGNYY and EKD. The CDR3 protein is CACDPTGGYAPALTAQLFF. CDR3 bases: TGTGCCTGTGACCCTACTGGGGGATACGCCCCAGCCTTGACAGCACAACTCTTCTTT.